A single sample is the source of the 7 T cell receptor beta chains below, sequenced in a study of control samples from healthy donors and cancer patients (TCRdb year 2020). Libraries were made using the immunoSEQ multiplex PCR assay. Drawn from immuneACCESS, this table holds only the in-frame rearrangements with V and J called that TCRdb kept. Clones are partly lost; checked studies trace under half to an unresolved V gene and leave the rest unexplained. The sample has 100,000 to 150,000 clones on record, more than 75% of them singletons. The ten largest clones represent about 3% of the sample. Material: blood. These receptors were collected from a man between 60 and 75 years old in good health.

The chain uses TRBV10-1 and TRBJ2-5; TRBD1 agrees at 8 bases. Per the germline V gene, CDR1 is WNHNN and CDR2 is SYGVQD (reference sequence). V dropped 0 bases and J dropped 5; count of bases not matched to a gene: 8. This CDR3 region has 16 residues. CDR3 sequence reads: CASSESLWTGRETQYF. In DNA, the CDR3 is TGCGCCAGCAGTGAGTCTTTATGGACAGGGCGCGAGACCCAGTACTTC.

CDR3 sequence (DNA): TGTGCCAGTAGTAACCGGGACAGGGTTTCGGGTACGCAGTATTTT. It is translated as CASSNRDRVSGTQYF. The chain recombines TRBV19 with TRBJ2-3, with 9 bases that match TRBD1. The V segment lost 4 bases and the J segment 8 bases; nucleotides outside the gene matches: 10. Germline V lookup: CDR1 LNHDA, CDR2 SQIVND (reference sequence). CDR3 length: 15 amino acids.

The gene calls are TRBV28 and TRBJ1-3; a weak D match, TRBD1 (5 bases). CDR3 length equals 15 residues. The germline V and J ends were trimmed by 2 bases and 2 bases, with 10 bases remaining between them. CDR1 MDHEN and CDR2 SYDVKM come from the germline V gene. The CDR3 DNA reads as TGTGCCAGCAGTTTAGGGGGGGTGGCTGGAAACACCATATATTTT. Residues: CASSLGGVAGNTIYF.

The genes are TRBV6-5 and TRBJ2-1, with D perhaps matching TRBD1 (6 bases). Germline V gene lookup returns CDR1 MNHEY and CDR2 SVGAGI. There are 16 residues in the CDR3. V was pared by 2 bases and J by 3 bases, with 14 bases between. This chain's CDR3 is CASSYLGQNNYNEQFF. Written as DNA, the CDR3 is TGTGCCAGCAGTTACCTTGGACAGAATAACTACAATGAGCAGTTCTTC.

The gene calls are TRBV19 and TRBJ1-2, with D possibly TRBD1 on 6 matching bases. Germline CDR1 is LNHDA and CDR2 is SQIVND (reference sequence). Trimming cost V 9 bases and J 4 bases, with 18 bases left between them. The CDR3 extends over 14 amino acids. The CDR3 loop is CASLARGTFYGYTF. The CDR3 DNA is TGTGCCAGCTTAGCTAGGGGGACCTTCTATGGCTACACCTTC.

This chain links TRBV18 with TRBJ2-3; D is uncertain. Per the germline V gene, CDR1 is KGHSH and CDR2 is LQKENI. CDR3 length: 14 residues. Trimming took off 6 bases at V and 3 bases at J, with 13 bases between the two ends. CDR3 coding DNA: TGTGCCAGCTCCCCGCCCGAGGCGACAGATACGCAGTATTTT. This translates into CASSPPEATDTQYF.

CDR3: CASSTDRDRGLYGYTF. CDR3 coding DNA: TGTGCCAGTAGTACCGACCGGGACAGGGGCCTCTATGGCTACACCTTC. The rearrangement uses TRBV19 and TRBJ1-2; 10 positions match TRBD1. Losses at the gene ends were 4 bases for V and 4 bases for J; bases not matched to a gene: 9. The length of the CDR3 is 16 residues. Germline loops: CDR1 LNHDA, CDR2 SQIVND (reference sequence).